What follows are 16 T cell receptor beta chains derived from one specimen sequenced in a study of shared clonotypes between healthy human individuals. Terminally differentiated effector memory CD45RA+ cells were excluded by CCR7 positive selection of CD45RO-negative cells. Only in-frame clones appear in the TCRdb table, and some are missing; sequencing was by immunoSEQ multiplex PCR. The sample consists of approximately 650,000 clones, just under 97% of them appearing once. Material for sequencing was naive CD8+ T cells sorted from blood. These receptors originate from a woman in her 30s in good health.

The CDR3 DNA is TGTGCCAGCAGTAAGGGTACCGGGGAGCTGTTTTTT. It encodes CASSKGTGELFF. This chain uses TRBV25-1 with TRBJ2-2, with D uncertain. Trimming pared 5 bases from V and 5 bases from J, leaving 6 bases between. Germline loops: CDR1 MGHDK, CDR2 SYGVNS. The length of the CDR3 is 12 residues. Full variable domain (remainder filled in from reference TRBV25-1 and TRBJ2-2): EADIYQTPRYLVIGTGKKITLECSQTMGHDKMYWYQQDPGMELHLIHYSYGVNSTEKGDLSSESTVSRIRTEHFPLTLESARPSHTSQYLCASSKGTGELFFGEGSRLTVL.

This clone was counted between two and nine times. The chain combines TRBV7-9 with TRBJ2-6; D is unresolved. V was cut by 1 base and J by 1 base, with 5 bases left in between. In germline, CDR1 is SEHNR, CDR2 FQNEAQ (reference sequence). The CDR3 runs to 15 residues. The CDR3 DNA reads TGTGCCAGCAGCTTAGGTCTTTCTGGGGCCAACGTCCTGACTTTC. Amino acid sequence: CASSLGLSGANVLTF.

The rearrangement joins TRBV6-1 to TRBJ2-7, with 8 bases that match TRBD1. CDR3 length equals 13 residues. With V trimmed by 7 bases and J by 2 bases, 4 bases remained unmatched. The germline gives CDR1 MNHNS, CDR2 SASEGT. The CDR3 DNA reads TGTGCCAGCACCGGGGACAGGACCTACGAGCAGTACTTC. Translated, it gives CASTGDRTYEQYF.

V gene TRBV28 combines with J gene TRBJ1-1, with a tentative D call TRBD1 (5 bases). There are 14 residues in the CDR3. The germline V and J ends were trimmed by 4 bases and 3 bases, with 12 bases remaining between them. Germline V gives CDR1 MDHEN, CDR2 SYDVKM. CDR3 in amino acids: CASSWDPGDTEAFF. In nucleotides, the CDR3 is TGTGCCAGCAGTTGGGACCCGGGGGACACTGAAGCTTTCTTT.

The V call is TRBV10-3, the J call TRBJ2-5; the D gene is possibly TRBD1 (6 bases). V lost 2 bases and J lost 2, with 9 bases in between. CDR1 and CDR2 from the germline V gene are ENHRY and SYGVKD. The CDR3 length is 14 residues. For the CDR3, the DNA is TGTGCCATCAGTGAGGAGGGGGAACAAGAGACCCAGTACTTC. This codes for CAISEEGEQETQYF.

J is TRBJ1-3 and V is TRBV19; D is undetermined. This CDR3 spans 12 amino acids. CDR1 is LNHDA and CDR2 is SQIVND in the germline V gene (reference sequence). The germline V and J ends were trimmed by 7 bases and 2 bases, with 6 bases remaining between them. CDR3 coding DNA: TGTGCCAGTAATACGGCTGGAAACACCATATATTTT. It codes for CASNTAGNTIYF.

This clone was counted once. Here the CDR3 DNA reads TGTGCCAGCAGCGGACTGGGACAGGGTTACGAGCAGTACTTC. It translates to CASSGLGQGYEQYF. The chain is built from TRBV9 and TRBJ2-7; 9 bases align to TRBD1. The CDR3 has 14 residues. Germline V CDR1 and CDR2: SGDLS, YYNGEE. V trimming: 3 bases; J trimming: 4 bases; junction bases outside the gene matches: 5.

This clone was seen once. This chain connects TRBV14 to TRBJ2-7, with D perhaps TRBD1 (6 bases). Germline V CDR1 and CDR2: SGHDN, FVKESK. V lost 0 bases and J 1 base, leaving 13 bases between the germline ends. The CDR3 spans 16 residues. CDR3 sequence: CASSQDSIRGSYEQYF. DNA of the CDR3: TGTGCCAGCAGCCAAGATTCAATTAGGGGGTCCTACGAGCAGTACTTC.

The chain couples TRBV5-5 to TRBJ1-4, with D uncertain. The CDR3 is 13 amino acids. Germline lookup yields CDR1 SGHKS and CDR2 YYEKEE (reference sequence). Trimming pared 0 bases from V and 6 bases from J, leaving 6 bases between. Here the CDR3 DNA reads TGTGCCAGCAGCTTGGGACTGGATGAAAAACTGTTTTTT. Translated: CASSLGLDEKLFF.

The genes are TRBV5-1 and TRBJ1-2, with 8 bases aligning to TRBD1. Trimming at V came to 4 bases and at J to 5 bases, leaving 10 bases not matched to a gene. Looked up from germline, CDR1 is SGHRS and CDR2 is YFSETQ. This CDR3 has 15 residues. Written as DNA, the CDR3 is TGCGCCAGCAGCCCGACCCCACAGGGGGTTTATGGCTACACCTTC. The encoded protein is CASSPTPQGVYGYTF.

V gene TRBV27 combines with J gene TRBJ1-1; no clear D gene. The CDR3 loop spans 13 amino acids. Germline values: CDR1 MNHEY, CDR2 SMNVEV (reference sequence). The V and J ends lost 6 bases and 5 bases respectively, with 13 bases between them. As DNA, the CDR3 is TGTGCCAGCAGGCGGGGAGGGTGGACTGAAGCTTTCTTT. It translates to CASRRGGWTEAFF.

The chain is built from TRBV27 and TRBJ2-4; 12 bases are shared with TRBD2. The V gene end was trimmed by 4 bases and the J gene end by 3 bases; junction bases not matched to a gene: 13. CDR1 and CDR2 from the germline V gene are MNHEY and SMNVEV (reference sequence). This CDR3 region has 19 residues. The CDR3 protein is CASSSPGLAGWGSKNIQYF. The CDR3 DNA reads as TGTGCCAGCAGTTCCCCGGGACTAGCGGGCTGGGGGAGCAAAAACATTCAGTACTTC.

CDR3 nucleotide sequence: TGTGCCAGCAGTGAAGGTCGGACCTCCGAAGCTTTCTTT. This translates into CASSEGRTSEAFF. The chain carries TRBV2 and TRBJ1-1; D remains ambiguous. CDR1 and CDR2 (germline): SNHLY, FYNNEI. There are 13 residues in the CDR3. Trimming stripped 1 base from V and 8 bases from J, with 11 bases between.

V gene TRBV19 combines with J gene TRBJ2-7; unclear D gene. The CDR3 sequence is 14 residues long. V lost 0 bases and J 2 bases, leaving 8 bases between the germline ends. Looked up from germline, CDR1 is LNHDA and CDR2 is SQIVND (reference sequence). The CDR3 reads CASSIDAETYEQYF. The CDR3, as DNA: TGTGCCAGTAGTATAGACGCGGAAACCTACGAGCAGTACTTC.

The J gene is TRBJ2-7, the V gene TRBV4-1; tentative D call: TRBD2 (7 bases). The CDR3 runs 15 residues. With 1 base removed from V and 3 bases from J, the gap between germline ends came to 13 bases. The germline gives CDR1 MGHRA, CDR2 YSYEKL. In DNA, the CDR3 is TGCGCCAGCAGCCAAGGGGTAGGGGGGGTCTACGAGCAGTACTTC. Protein product: CASSQGVGGVYEQYF.

The chain carries TRBV7-9 and TRBJ2-1; D possibly corresponds to TRBD1 (6 bases). V was shortened by 4 bases and J by 15 bases, with 13 bases between the two germline ends. Per the germline V gene, CDR1 is SEHNR and CDR2 is FQNEAQ (reference sequence). The CDR3 sequence is 11 residues long. CDR3 region: CASSSNRATFF. The CDR3 nucleotides are TGTGCCAGCAGCTCCAACAGGGCAACGTTCTTC.